Listed below are T cell receptor beta chains from one sample, sequenced in a study of T cell repertoires in cytomegalovirus infection. TCRdb reprocessed the reads with MiXCR, giving one entry per CDR3 protein. Of roughly 230,000 distinct CDR3 sequences in the sample, over 20% are singletons; the top ten hold about 20%. What was sequenced was CD8+ T cells from PBMCs. Source of these receptors: a human donor in good health (CMV status not recorded). Some clones in this sample may be carry-over from other donors' samples. Both conserved end residues are part of each CDR3. D genes are given only for firm matches. Some rows mark clone size as missing; the rest say once, few, many or name a class of expanded clone.

>TRBV7-2|11|many|TRBJ2-1|-
CASSLSGEQFF
TGTGCCAGCAGCTTATCAGGGGAGCAGTTCTTC
>TRBV6-1|17|few|TRBJ2-6|TRBD1
CAMGGQGIRSGANVLTF
TGTGCCATGGGAGGACAGGGAATTCGCTCTGGGGCCAACGTCCTGACTTTC
>TRBV10-2|14|few|TRBJ2-1|-
CASSEDRSRNEQFF
TGCGCCAGCAGTGAGGACAGGTCAAGGAATGAGCAGTTCTTC
>TRBV19|17|few|TRBJ2-6|-
CASSTEPRLSGANVLTF
TGTGCCAGTAGTACGGAACCCAGGTTATCTGGGGCCAACGTCCTGACTTTC
>TRBV24-1|15|-|TRBJ1-5|TRBD1
CATSVDRGPNQPQHF
TGTGCCACCAGTGTGGACAGGGGCCCCAATCAGCCCCAGCATTTT
>TRBV7-2|13|many|TRBJ2-1|-
CASSSDSYNEQFF
TGTGCCAGCAGCTCCGACTCCTACAATGAGCAGTTCTTC
>TRBV2|14|many|TRBJ1-6|TRBD1
CATQGATYNSPLHF
TGTGCCACCCAGGGGGCCACCTATAATTCACCCCTCCACTTT
>TRBV27|14|few|TRBJ1-6|TRBD1
CASSDTGAWSPLHF
TGTGCCAGCAGTGATACAGGGGCTTGGTCACCCCTCCACTTT
>TRBV7-9|14|-|TRBJ2-1|-
CASSIVPGYNEQFF
TGTGCCAGCAGTATCGTACCAGGATACAATGAGCAGTTCTTC
>TRBV7-2|14|-|TRBJ1-3|-
CASSLGGFGNTIYF
TGTGCCAGCAGCTTAGGGGGCTTCGGAAACACCATATATTTT
>TRBV12-3/TRBV12-4|13|-|TRBJ1-2|-
CASSSGPGYGYTF
TGTGCCAGCAGTTCGGGACCGGGCTATGGCTACACCTTC
>TRBV12-3/TRBV12-4|12|-|TRBJ1-4|-
CASSFVRGYLFF
TGTGCCAGCAGTTTTGTTCGCGGATATCTGTTTTTT
>TRBV11-3|14|few|TRBJ1-2|-
CASSLERANYGYTF
TGTGCCAGCAGCCTCGAACGGGCTAACTATGGCTACACCTTC
>TRBV7-9|15|few|TRBJ2-7|TRBD1
CASSSHRGELYEQYF
TGTGCCAGCAGCTCCCACAGGGGGGAACTCTACGAGCAGTACTTC
>TRBV29-1|15|-|TRBJ2-1|TRBD1
CSVFSGDREANEQFF
TGCAGCGTTTTTTCAGGGGACAGGGAGGCGAATGAGCAGTTCTTC
>TRBV7-6|15|few|TRBJ2-1|TRBD2
CASSTGLAGYNEQFF
TGTGCCAGCAGTACAGGACTAGCGGGATACAATGAGCAGTTCTTC
>TRBV28|12|many|TRBJ1-4|-
CASRGWAEKLFF
TGTGCCAGCCGGGGATGGGCTGAAAAACTGTTTTTT
>TRBV2|16|few|TRBJ1-5|-
CASSEALLAYAEPQHF
TGTGCCAGCAGTGAAGCGCTTCTGGCCTACGCTGAGCCCCAGCATTTT
>TRBV7-2|17|few|TRBJ2-2|TRBD2
CASSPLGASGGAGELFF
TGTGCCAGCAGCCCCCTGGGGGCTAGCGGGGGGGCCGGGGAGCTGTTTTTT
>TRBV4-1|14|many|TRBJ2-1|-
CASSQEGSYNEQFF
TGCGCCAGCAGCCAAGAGGGTTCCTACAATGAGCAGTTCTTC
>TRBV6-2/TRBV6-3|14|many|TRBJ1-5|-
CASTPPGSNQPQHF
TGTGCCAGCACTCCCCCCGGGAGCAATCAGCCCCAGCATTTT
>TRBV7-9|15|few|TRBJ2-2|-
CASSSGLTNTGELFF
TGTGCCAGCAGCTCGGGACTGACGAACACCGGGGAGCTGTTTTTT
>TRBV28|13|-|TRBJ2-3|-
CASMGEYTDTQYF
TGTGCCAGCATGGGCGAGTACACAGATACGCAGTATTTT
>TRBV29-1|16|few|TRBJ2-1|-
CSVEDSRQGTYNEQFF
TGCAGCGTTGAAGATTCGCGGCAGGGCACCTACAATGAGCAGTTCTTC
>TRBV9|16|-|TRBJ2-1|TRBD1
CASSVVDRGSYNEQFF
TGTGCCAGCAGCGTAGTGGACAGGGGCTCCTACAATGAGCAGTTCTTC
>TRBV29-1|17|few|TRBJ1-3|-
CSVEDPTAGVSGNTIYF
TGCAGCGTTGAAGATCCAACGGCAGGGGTCTCTGGAAACACCATATATTTT
>TRBV7-2|15|few|TRBJ2-5|TRBD1
CASSSDAGGQETQYF
TGTGCCAGCAGCTCAGATGCAGGGGGCCAAGAGACCCAGTACTTC
>TRBV6-6|16|-|TRBJ2-7|-
CASSYSSRGLAYEQYF
TGTGCCAGCAGTTACTCTAGTCGAGGGTTAGCCTACGAGCAGTACTTC
>TRBV19|19|-|TRBJ1-1|TRBD1
CASSIFPLRTGRGNTEAFF
TGTGCCAGTAGTATTTTTCCCCTCCGGACAGGTCGTGGGAACACTGAAGCTTTCTTT
>TRBV20-1|13|many|TRBJ2-7|-
CSATGRFSDEQYF
TGCAGTGCCACCGGGCGGTTTTCGGACGAGCAGTACTTC
>TRBV3-1|14|few|TRBJ2-2|-
CASSRRINTGELFF
TGTGCCAGCAGCCGACGAATTAACACCGGGGAGCTGTTTTTT
>TRBV28|15|-|TRBJ2-5|TRBD1
CAAEPGQGRRETQYF
TGTGCCGCGGAGCCGGGACAGGGGAGAAGGGAGACCCAGTACTTC
>TRBV5-6|14|few|TRBJ1-1|-
CASSWGDRETEAFF
TGTGCCAGCAGCTGGGGTGACAGAGAAACTGAAGCTTTCTTT
>TRBV2|16|-|TRBJ2-2|-
CASSDVGLENTGELFF
TGTGCCAGCAGTGACGTGGGATTGGAGAACACCGGGGAGCTGTTTTTT
>TRBV2|15|few|TRBJ1-5|-
CASSPVSDSNQPQHF
TGTGCCAGCAGTCCTGTTTCGGACAGCAATCAGCCCCAGCATTTT
>TRBV24-1|14|-|TRBJ2-3|-
CATSDSLWGDTQYF
TGTGCCACCAGTGATTCTCTGTGGGGGGATACGCAGTATTTT
>TRBV3-1|16|few|TRBJ1-1|-
CASSQVRWDGNTEAFF
TGTGCCAGCAGCCAAGTTCGATGGGACGGCAACACTGAAGCTTTCTTT
>TRBV7-6|17|many|TRBJ2-1|TRBD1
CASSLDLGTGDYNEQFF
TGTGCCAGCAGCTTAGACCTTGGGACAGGGGATTACAATGAGCAGTTCTTC
>TRBV6-5|17|-|TRBJ1-5|TRBD1
CASRRQGTGGSNQPQHF
TGTGCCAGCAGGCGACAGGGGACGGGGGGCAGCAATCAGCCCCAGCATTTT
>TRBV27|11|few|TRBJ2-7|-
CASRNSYEQYF
TGTGCCAGCAGGAACTCCTACGAGCAGTACTTC
>TRBV7-9|11|few|TRBJ2-2|-
CASRWAGELFF
TGTGCCAGCAGGTGGGCCGGGGAGCTGTTTTTT
>TRBV7-9|14|many|TRBJ2-7|-
CASSPPGATYEQYF
TGTGCCAGCAGCCCACCGGGGGCCACCTACGAGCAGTACTTC
>TRBV20-1|14|few|TRBJ2-1|TRBD2
CSAFGTSGPNEQFF
TGCAGTGCTTTCGGGACTAGCGGGCCCAATGAGCAGTTCTTC